A single sample is the source of the 25 T cell receptor beta chains below, sequenced in a study of shared clonotypes between healthy human individuals. Libraries were prepared by immunoSEQ multiplex PCR; TCRdb keeps only in-frame clonotypes and omits some of them. The sample comprises about 470,000 clones, around 79% of which are singletons, and less than 15% rests with the top ten. Input material: PBMCs. All receptors derive from a woman aged 35 to 49 in good health. Some clones in this sample may be carry-over from other donors' samples.

This clone came up once. The chain joins TRBV25-1 to TRBJ2-3; D is uncertain. Germline V gives CDR1 MGHDK, CDR2 SYGVNS. The CDR3 has 15 residues. Trimming took 1 base from V and 0 from J, leaving 8 bases between them. The CDR3 reads CASSESETSTDTQYF. The DNA of the CDR3 is TGTGCCAGCAGTGAATCAGAAACTAGCACAGATACGCAGTATTTT.

V is TRBV18 and J is TRBJ2-3; perhaps TRBD2 as D (6 bases). V lost 0 bases and J lost 2, with 12 bases in between. This CDR3 is built from 16 residues. CDR1 and CDR2 (germline): KGHSH, LQKENI. This chain's CDR3 is CASSPPRGTNTDTQYF. CDR3 in DNA: TGTGCCAGCTCACCACCCCGGGGGACCAACACAGATACGCAGTATTTT.

V gene TRBV6-4 combines with J gene TRBJ2-1, with a tentative D call TRBD2 (5 bases). With 0 bases removed from V and 4 bases from J, the gap between germline ends came to 13 bases. The CDR3 is 16 amino acids. Germline CDR1 reads MRHNA; CDR2 reads SNTAGT. This CDR3 is CASSDSLEGGYNEQFF. CDR3 sequence (DNA): TGTGCCAGCAGTGACTCACTAGAGGGCGGTTACAATGAGCAGTTCTTC.

The chain carries TRBV7-2 and TRBJ1-5, with no clear D. This CDR3 has 13 residues. V was shortened by 1 base and J by 6 bases, with 7 bases between the two germline ends. In germline, CDR1 is SGHTA, CDR2 FQGNSA. The CDR3 DNA reads as TGTGCCAGCAGCTTAGGGGGTATTCAGCCCCAGCATTTT. Its protein product is CASSLGGIQPQHF.

The chain links TRBV7-6 to TRBJ2-7; 7 nucleotides align to TRBD1. This CDR3 is built from 14 residues. Per the germline V gene, CDR1 is SGHVS and CDR2 is FNYEAQ. The V segment lost 5 bases and the J segment 1 base; nucleotides outside the gene matches: 5. The DNA of the CDR3 is TGTGCCAGCAGCCAGCCGGGACAGTCCTACGAGCAGTACTTC. Translating it yields CASSQPGQSYEQYF.

This sequence joins TRBV6-1 and TRBJ2-7; TRBD1 agrees at 11 bases. The CDR3 has 15 residues. From germline, CDR1 is MNHNS and CDR2 SASEGT. The trim removed 8 bases at V and 3 bases at J, leaving 9 bases unmatched. The CDR3 region is CASVGGQGAFYEQYF. The CDR3 DNA sequence: TGTGCCAGCGTGGGCGGACAGGGGGCGTTCTACGAGCAGTACTTC.

The CDR3 nucleotides are TGTGCCAGCAGCCCCAGGGGACAGAGGACTCCCTACGAGCAGTACTTC. It encodes CASSPRGQRTPYEQYF. The V call is TRBV21-1, the J call TRBJ2-7; the listed D gene, TRBD1, was not tested against the DNA. TRBV21-1 is shown as a pseudogene. There are 16 residues in the CDR3.

V gene TRBV4-3 combines with J gene TRBJ2-5; 7 nucleotides match TRBD2. Germline values: CDR1 LGHNA, CDR2 YSLEER. The CDR3 has 16 residues. The J segment lost 4 bases and the V segment lost 0 bases, leaving 8 bases of the junction unmatched. Written as DNA, the CDR3 is TGCGCCAGCAGCCAAGATCGGGCTAGCGGACGAGAGACCCAGTACTTC. The encoded protein is CASSQDRASGRETQYF.

The V gene is TRBV27, the J gene TRBJ2-2, with D maybe TRBD2 (6 bases). The V end lost 8 bases, the J end lost 6 bases, and 13 bases lay between the germline ends. Germline V CDR1 and CDR2: MNHEY, SMNVEV (reference sequence). The CDR3 runs to 13 residues. CDR3 DNA sequence: TGTGCCAGCCGATATTGGGGGGCCGGGGAGCTGTTTTTT. Translated, it gives CASRYWGAGELFF.

The J gene is TRBJ2-5, the V gene TRBV6-1, with D possibly being TRBD2 (6 bases). Trimming took 10 bases from V and 4 from J, leaving 10 bases between them. CDR1 and CDR2 (germline): MNHNS, SASEGT. The CDR3 is made up of 11 amino acids. The DNA of the CDR3 is TGTGCCACCGGGACTGGAGAGACCCAGTACTTC. Translating gives CATGTGETQYF.

The rearrangement uses TRBV7-9 and TRBJ1-4; no reliable D call. Between the trimmed V and J ends, which lost 6 bases and 7 bases, there was a span of 9 bases. This CDR3 region has 12 residues. The germline V gene has CDR1 SEHNR and CDR2 FQNEAQ (reference sequence). CDR3 residues: CASSLLSEKLFF. CDR3 coding DNA: TGTGCCAGCAGTCTACTGAGTGAAAAACTGTTTTTT.

This clone turned up a few times. V gene TRBV30 combines with J gene TRBJ1-2; tentatively, D is TRBD1 (6 bases). The CDR3 length is 12 residues. Germline CDR1 GTSNPN, CDR2 SVGIG (reference sequence). V was shortened by 3 bases and J by 6 bases, with 11 bases between the two germline ends. CDR3 residues: CAWRGAGDGYTF. The CDR3, as DNA: TGTGCCTGGAGGGGGGCAGGGGATGGCTACACCTTC.

The chain recombines TRBV5-1 with TRBJ2-1, with D hard to call. The CDR3 loop spans 13 amino acids. In germline, CDR1 is SGHRS, CDR2 YFSETQ. V was pared by 0 bases and J by 3 bases, with 4 bases between. The CDR3 region has the DNA TGCGCCAGCAGCTTGGCCCTCTACAATGAGCAGTTCTTC. Its translation: CASSLALYNEQFF.

V and J are TRBV7-2 and TRBJ2-7; the match to TRBD1 covers 9 bases. Germline V CDR1 and CDR2: SGHTA, FQGNSA. The CDR3 has 15 amino acids. V lost 2 bases and J lost 5; bases outside the gene matches: 7. CDR3 coding DNA: TGTGCCAGCAGCTTACAGACAGGGGGTACCAACGAGCAGTACTTC. Translation gives CASSLQTGGTNEQYF. Based on the CDR3 plus reference TRBV7-2 and TRBJ2-7, the full variable domain is GAGVSQSPSNKVTEKGKDVELRCDPISGHTALYWYRQSLGQGLEFLIYFQGNSAPDKSGLPSDRFSAERTGGSVSTLTIQRTQQEDSAVYLCASSLQTGGTNEQYFGPGTRLTVT.

This chain joins TRBV7-8 and TRBJ2-7; D remains unclear. This CDR3 is 14 amino acids long. Germline V gene sequence: CDR1 SGHVS, CDR2 FQNEAQ. Trimming stripped 1 base from V and 2 bases from J, with 9 bases between. CDR3 nucleotide sequence: TGTGCCAGCAGCTTAGGCACAACAGCCTACGAGCAGTACTTC. Translating gives CASSLGTTAYEQYF.

This clone was seen only a few times. The chain uses TRBV5-4 and TRBJ1-2; 7 bases agree with TRBD1. Germline V lookup: CDR1 SGHNT, CDR2 YYREEE (reference sequence). There are 15 residues in the CDR3. Trimming took 7 bases from V and 0 from J; bases not matched to a gene: 9. CDR3 sequence reads: CASGTGDPTNYGYTF. The DNA of the CDR3 is TGTGCCAGCGGAACAGGGGACCCCACTAACTATGGCTACACCTTC.

This clone has only a few counts. The chain's CDR3 is CASSRRALLGEQFF. The CDR3 DNA reads as TGTGCCAGCAGCCGCAGAGCGCTTTTGGGGGAGCAGTTCTTC. The chain carries TRBV7-8 and TRBJ2-1; no clear D. Germline V gene sequence: CDR1 SGHVS, CDR2 FQNEAQ. V lost 5 bases, J lost 10 bases, and 18 bases lay in between. The CDR3 consists of 14 residues.

This chain joins TRBV19 and TRBJ2-7; tentative D call: TRBD1 (5 bases). Per germline, CDR1 LNHDA and CDR2 SQIVND (reference sequence). V was trimmed by 4 bases and J by 4 bases, leaving 11 bases between them. CDR3 size: 13 residues. CDR3 sequence (DNA): TGTGCCAGTAGTACCCAGGGCCGATACGAGCAGTACTTC. The encoded protein is CASSTQGRYEQYF.

V is TRBV30 and J is TRBJ2-1; TRBD2 matches at 9 bases. Germline V gene sequence: CDR1 GTSNPN, CDR2 SVGIG (reference sequence). The CDR3 length is 12 residues. V lost 3 bases to trimming and J lost 15 bases; unmatched junction nucleotides: 9. The CDR3 DNA is TGTGCCTGGAGCGGTCGGACTAGCGTTCGGTTCTTC. Protein sequence: CAWSGRTSVRFF.

The V gene is TRBV6-1, the J gene TRBJ2-7; 10 positions agree with TRBD2. The CDR3 has 12 residues. With V trimmed by 5 bases and J by 7 bases, 2 bases remained unmatched. The germline V gene encodes CDR1 MNHNS and CDR2 SASEGT. This CDR3 reads CASSSLAGEQYF. The CDR3 bases are TGTGCCAGCAGTTCACTAGCGGGAGAGCAGTACTTC.

The chain recombines TRBV28 with TRBJ2-5; 11 nucleotides align to TRBD2. Trimming removed 2 bases from V and 6 bases from J; junction bases left unmatched: 5. Germline V lookup: CDR1 MDHEN, CDR2 SYDVKM. The length of the CDR3 is 15 residues. For the CDR3, the DNA is TGTGCCAGCAGTTTAGGGTCTAGCGGGAGGAAGACCCAGTACTTC. Translated: CASSLGSSGRKTQYF.

This clone was detected only once. The chain joins TRBV28 to TRBJ1-1, with D tentatively TRBD1 (6 bases). V lost 6 bases to trimming and J lost 6 bases, with 17 bases between them. CDR1 and CDR2 from the germline V gene are MDHEN and SYDVKM. CDR3 length equals 14 residues. The CDR3 spells CASRAARDNPEAFF. DNA for the CDR3: TGTGCCAGCAGAGCCGCCCGGGACAACCCTGAAGCTTTCTTT.

The V gene is TRBV2, the J gene TRBJ2-1; 14 bases line up with TRBD2. Germline assignment: CDR1 SNHLY and CDR2 FYNNEI. V lost 8 bases, J lost 9 bases, and 6 bases stayed unmatched. This CDR3 spans 14 amino acids. In DNA, the CDR3 is TGTGCCAGCCGGGGACTAGCGGGAGATCGTGAGCAGTTCTTC. It encodes CASRGLAGDREQFF.

The sample holds a few counts of this clone. V usage is TRBV4-1 and J usage is TRBJ2-5; 7 nucleotides align to TRBD1. The CDR3 runs to 15 residues. V gave up 3 bases and J gave up 1 base; unmatched junction bases: 5. From germline, CDR1 is MGHRA and CDR2 YSYEKL. The CDR3 reads CASSQTTGTQETQYF. CDR3 sequence (DNA): TGCGCCAGCAGCCAGACGACAGGGACCCAAGAGACCCAGTACTTC.

This clone was detected only a few times. The chain combines TRBV7-2 with TRBJ2-6; D gene unclear. V was pared by 4 bases and J by 2 bases, with 9 bases between. The CDR3 covers 15 residues. Germline V gives CDR1 SGHTA, CDR2 FQGNSA. In nucleotides, the CDR3 is TGTGCCAGCAGCTACACACGCACTGGGGCCAACGTCCTGACTTTC. It specifies CASSYTRTGANVLTF. Supplemented by reference TRBV7-2 and TRBJ2-6, the full variable domain reads GAGVSQSPSNKVTEKGKDVELRCDPISGHTALYWYRQSLGQGLEFLIYFQGNSAPDKSGLPSDRFSAERTGGSVSTLTIQRTQQEDSAVYLCASSYTRTGANVLTFGAGSRLTVL.